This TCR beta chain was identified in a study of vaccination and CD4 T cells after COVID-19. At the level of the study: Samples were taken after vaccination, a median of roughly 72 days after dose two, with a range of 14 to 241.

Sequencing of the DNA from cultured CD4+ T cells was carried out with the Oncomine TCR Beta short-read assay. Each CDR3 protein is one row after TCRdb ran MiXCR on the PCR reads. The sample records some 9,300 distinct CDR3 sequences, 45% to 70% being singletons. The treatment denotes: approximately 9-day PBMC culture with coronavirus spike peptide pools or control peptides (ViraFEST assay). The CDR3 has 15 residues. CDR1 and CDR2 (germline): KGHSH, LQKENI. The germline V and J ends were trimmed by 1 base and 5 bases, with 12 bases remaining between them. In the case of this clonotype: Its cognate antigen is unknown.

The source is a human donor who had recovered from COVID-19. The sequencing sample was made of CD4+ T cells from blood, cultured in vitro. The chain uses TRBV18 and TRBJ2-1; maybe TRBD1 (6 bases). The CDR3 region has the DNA TGTGCCAGCTCACCACAGCAGGGGAGCCACAATGAGCAGTTCTTC. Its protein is CASSPQQGSHNEQFF.